The clone carrying this T cell receptor (beta chain) was found a few times. Trimming took off 5 bases at V and 11 bases at J, with 12 bases between the two ends. Germline assignment: CDR1 MDHEN and CDR2 SYDVKM. The CDR3 spans 11 residues. One entry per CDR3 protein results from TCRdb running MiXCR on the RT-PCR reads. Of about 680,000 distinct CDR3 sequences listed, over 12% were seen once; the top ten hold 3.6%. This chain uses TRBV28 with TRBJ1-1; no clear D gene. This receptor was taken from a female donor in good health, serving as a healthy control. Sequenced: memory CD4+ T cells from blood. The CDR3 is CASSPLTRAFF. CDR3 coding DNA: TGTGCCAGCAGTCCCCTCACCCGGGCTTTCTTT.